The clone carrying this T cell receptor (beta chain) has a count of ten or more. This sample is part of a study of neurological immune-mediated disorders. Using its own MiXCR run on the 5' RACE reads, TCRdb lists one record per CDR3 protein. Of some 60,000 distinct CDR3 sequences in the sample, around 2.3% were seen once. The TCR originated in a man between 50 and 59 years old with multiple sclerosis. What was sequenced was PBMCs.

In DNA form, the CDR3 reads TGTGCCAGCAGTTACTCCGGACAGGGGCACGAGCAGTACTTC. Its protein is CASSYSGQGHEQYF. This chain links TRBV6-5 with TRBJ2-7; 9 bases agree with TRBD1. The junction had 2 bases not matched to a gene; V was cut back by 0 bases and J by 5 bases. Germline-derived CDR1 and CDR2 are MNHEY and SVGAGI. The CDR3 consists of 14 residues.